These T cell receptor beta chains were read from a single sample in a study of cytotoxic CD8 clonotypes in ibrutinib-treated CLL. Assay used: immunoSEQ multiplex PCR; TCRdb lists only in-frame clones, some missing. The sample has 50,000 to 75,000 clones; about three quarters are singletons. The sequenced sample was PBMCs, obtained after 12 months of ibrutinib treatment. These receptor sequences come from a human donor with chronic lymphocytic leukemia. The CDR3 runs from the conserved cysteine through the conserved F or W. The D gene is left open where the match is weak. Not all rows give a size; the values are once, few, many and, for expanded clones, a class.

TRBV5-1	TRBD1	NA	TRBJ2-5	CASSLVGQGIGETQYF	TGCGCCAGCAGCTTGGTGGGACAGGGAATCGGGGAGACCCAGTACTTC
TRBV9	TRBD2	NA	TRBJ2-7	CASSEGLAETYEQYF	TGTGCCAGCAGCGAGGGACTAGCGGAAACCTACGAGCAGTACTTC
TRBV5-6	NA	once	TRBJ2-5	CASRRGQLETQYF	TGTGCCAGCAGGCGTGGACAGCTAGAGACCCAGTACTTC
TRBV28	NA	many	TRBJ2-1	CASSRFGEQFF	TGTGCCAGCAGCCGCTTTGGTGAGCAGTTCTTC
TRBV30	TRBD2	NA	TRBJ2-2	CAWTSGTSGRFTGELFF	TGTGCCTGGACTTCCGGGACTAGCGGGAGGTTTACCGGGGAGCTGTTTTTT
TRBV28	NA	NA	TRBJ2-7	CASSLLALSTEQYF	TGTGCCAGCAGTTTACTAGCCCTCTCGACCGAGCAGTACTTC
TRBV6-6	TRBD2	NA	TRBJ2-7	CASRLAGGPFEQYF	TGTGCCAGCAGATTAGCGGGAGGGCCTTTCGAGCAGTACTTC
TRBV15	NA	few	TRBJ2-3	CATSQKGTDTQYF	TGTGCCACCTCCCAAAAGGGCACAGATACGCAGTATTTT
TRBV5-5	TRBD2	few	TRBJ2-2	CATTQVVAGVNTGELFF	TGTGCCACCACACAGGTGGTAGCGGGAGTTAACACCGGGGAGCTGTTTTTT
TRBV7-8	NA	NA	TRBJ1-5	CASSLSGTRNQPQHF	TGTGCCAGCAGCTTATCCGGGACCCGCAATCAGCCCCAGCATTTT
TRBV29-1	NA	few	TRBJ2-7	CSAADLRYEQYF	TGCAGCGCCGCGGATCTTAGGTACGAGCAGTACTTC
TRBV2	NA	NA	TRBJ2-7	CASIPGGGSGEQYF	TGTGCCAGCATCCCGGGGGGCGGGAGTGGCGAGCAGTACTTC
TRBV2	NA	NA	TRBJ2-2	CASSVENTGELFF	TGTGCCAGCAGCGTAGAGAACACCGGGGAGCTGTTTTTT
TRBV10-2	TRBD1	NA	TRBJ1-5	CASKTTGENQPQHF	TGCGCCAGCAAAACGACAGGGGAAAATCAGCCCCAGCATTTT
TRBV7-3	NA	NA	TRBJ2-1	CASSLRLGNYNEQFF	TGTGCCAGCAGCTTACGCTTAGGGAACTACAATGAGCAGTTCTTC
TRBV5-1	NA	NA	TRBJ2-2	CASSEGHEGELFF	TGCGCCAGCAGCGAAGGACATGAAGGGGAGCTGTTTTTT
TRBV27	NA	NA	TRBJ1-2	CASSLQGSAGYTF	TGTGCCAGCAGTTTACAGGGTTCCGCTGGCTACACCTTC
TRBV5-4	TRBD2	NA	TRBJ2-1	CASSLASGRNNEQFF	TGTGCCAGCAGCTTGGCCAGCGGGAGGAACAATGAGCAGTTCTTC
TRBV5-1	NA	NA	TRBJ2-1	CASSSRGSSSYNEQFF	TGCGCCAGCAGCTCCAGGGGTAGCAGCTCCTACAATGAGCAGTTCTTC
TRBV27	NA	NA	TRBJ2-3	CASSPYGGLRRTSTDTQYF	TGTGCCAGCAGTCCCTACGGGGGGCTAAGACGAACTAGCACAGATACGCAGTATTTT
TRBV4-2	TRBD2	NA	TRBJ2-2	CASSLTRTSGHKVGELFF	TGTGCCAGCAGCCTTACCAGGACTAGCGGGCACAAAGTAGGGGAGCTGTTTTTT
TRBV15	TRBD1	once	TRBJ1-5	CATSRSGQGLHNQPQHF	TGTGCCACCAGCAGATCGGGACAGGGGTTACACAATCAGCCCCAGCATTTT
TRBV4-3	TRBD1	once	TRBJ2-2	CASSQGGGQGPGELFF	TGCGCCAGCAGCCAAGGAGGTGGACAGGGGCCCGGGGAGCTGTTTTTT
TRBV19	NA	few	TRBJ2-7	CASSITGLSYEQYF	TGTGCCAGTAGTATTACGGGACTCTCCTACGAGCAGTACTTC
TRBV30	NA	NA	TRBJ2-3	CAWSRMIRTDTQYF	TGTGCCTGGAGTCGGATGATCCGCACAGATACGCAGTATTTT
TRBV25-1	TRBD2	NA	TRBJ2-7	CASSKGTSVDEQYF	TGTGCCAGCAGTAAAGGGACTAGCGTAGACGAGCAGTACTTC
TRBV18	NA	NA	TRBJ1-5	CASSLNQGSNQPQHF	TGTGCCAGCTCACTGAACCAGGGAAGCAATCAGCCCCAGCATTTT
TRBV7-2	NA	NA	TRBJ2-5	CASTKGNGQETQYF	TGTGCCAGCACCAAAGGAAACGGCCAAGAGACCCAGTACTTC
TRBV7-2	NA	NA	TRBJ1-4	CASSLVSGRVNEKLFF	TGTGCCAGCAGCTTAGTATCAGGACGGGTGAATGAAAAACTGTTTTTT
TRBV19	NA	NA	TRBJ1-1	CASSSGGEDTEAFF	TGTGCCAGTAGTAGCGGGGGAGAGGACACTGAAGCTTTCTTT
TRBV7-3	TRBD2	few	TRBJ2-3	CASSFSGSPDTQYF	TGTGCCAGCAGCTTTAGCGGGAGTCCAGATACGCAGTATTTT
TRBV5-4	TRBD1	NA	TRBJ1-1	CASSGGTGRRSNTEAFF	TGTGCCAGCAGCGGGGGGACAGGGAGGCGTTCGAACACTGAAGCTTTCTTT
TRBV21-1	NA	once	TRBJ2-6	CASPLPPQGSGANVLTF	TGTGCCAGTCCTCTTCCTCCCCAGGGCTCTGGGGCCAACGTCCTGACTTTC
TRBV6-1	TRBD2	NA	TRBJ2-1	CASTLGGVNEQFF	TGTGCCAGTACTCTGGGGGGGGTCAATGAGCAGTTCTTC
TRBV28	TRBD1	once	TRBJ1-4	CASSLVRDRGRVDEKLFF	TGTGCCAGCAGTTTAGTACGGGACAGGGGCCGAGTGGATGAAAAACTGTTTTTT
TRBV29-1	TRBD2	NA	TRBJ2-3	CSVASGFTDTQYF	TGCAGCGTTGCTAGCGGGTTCACAGATACGCAGTATTTT
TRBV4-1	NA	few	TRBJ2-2	CASSQFVDTGELFF	TGCGCCAGCAGCCAATTCGTGGACACCGGGGAGCTGTTTTTT
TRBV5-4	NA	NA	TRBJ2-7	CASSLRGRTNEQYF	TGTGCCAGCAGCTTGCGAGGGAGAACTAATGAGCAGTACTTC
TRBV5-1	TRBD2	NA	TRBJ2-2	CASSLGLAGFTGELFF	TGCGCCAGCAGCTTGGGGCTAGCGGGGTTCACCGGGGAGCTGTTTTTT
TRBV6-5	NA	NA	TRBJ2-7	CASRRGQISEEQYF	TGTGCCAGCCGGAGGGGACAGATCTCTGAAGAGCAGTACTTC
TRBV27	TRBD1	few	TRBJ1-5	CASSPGGREPQHF	TGTGCCAGCAGTCCAGGGGGTCGTGAGCCCCAGCATTTT
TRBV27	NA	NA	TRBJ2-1	CASSSGPYNEQFF	TGTGCCAGCAGTAGCGGGCCCTACAATGAGCAGTTCTTC
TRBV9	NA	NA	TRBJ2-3	CASSVAGATDTQYF	TGTGCCAGCAGCGTAGCAGGGGCCACAGATACGCAGTATTTT
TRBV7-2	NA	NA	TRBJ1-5	CASSSRGAGGFNQPQHF	TGTGCCAGCAGCTCTAGGGGCGCAGGAGGATTCAATCAGCCCCAGCATTTT